This TCR beta chain was recorded in a study of blood T cell repertoires in COVID-19 (dated by TCRdb to 2020 to 2022). Some background on the complete study: Samples covering the acute and convalescent phases of COVID-19 were provided by collaborators in the United States, Italy and Spain. Where available, HLA class I and class II types were taken from metadata supplied by the sample provider and were not determined by assay-based typing. Samples came from the ongoing ImmuneRACE study (first 160 participants) plus 1,254 subjects from 6 global collaborators. A de-identified subject ID, COVID-19 status, age in years and sex were almost always included in the sample metadata. A freely available public database, intended as a resource for researchers studying the immune response to SARS-CoV-2, is where the repertoires were released. Subjects who had been exposed to COVID-19, were actively infected with it, or had recovered from it provided the deeply sampled blood TCRbeta repertoires that made up the dataset. The material from the prospective study consisted of cDNA or gDNA derived from T cells, B-cell-depleted T cells, or PBMCs. The paper's findings and limits, for the study overall: Clinical and demographic metadata were provided uncurated, with the amount varying by source and participant.

The CDR3 holds 14 amino acids from the cysteine to the phenylalanine. The CDR3 DNA has 42 bases and is translated from base 1. The junction shows trimming of 2 bases on V and 9 bases on J, and the gene matches do not reach 6 bases of it. As encoded in the germline V gene, CDR1 is KGHSH while CDR2 is LQKENI. Notes on this clone: Its binding antigen is unknown. No base quality information exists; no much larger clone differs at one position.

One collaborating source in Seattle enrolled patients during active infection and followed them longitudinally through the course of disease. Whole blood was collected in K2EDTA tubes by collaborating institutions according to the institutions' own protocols. For TCRbeta analysis, collaborator samples were shipped as frozen whole blood, as isolated PBMCs, or as DNA extracted from either sample type. The immunoSEQ Assay, a bias-controlled multiplex PCR, was used to amplify TCRbeta CDR3 regions from genomic DNA. The authors' pipeline ran thus. The number of nucleated cells in each sample was estimated by amplification of reference gene primers within the assay. Sequence reads were collapsed and filtered to measure the absolute abundance of every unique TCRbeta CDR3 rearrangement. For each sample, productive Simpson clonality was calculated as the square root of Simpson's diversity index over productive rearrangements. This is the immuneACCESS table as TCRdb keeps it, with only in-frame sequences that have V and J called. A part of the clones is gone; compared with another copy, unresolved V genes explain less than half, and the rest is unexplained. V and J calls and clone size are given by that table; D and trimming were obtained from the DNA. The sample table records about 260,000 clones; around nine tenths of these occur just once. About 10% of the sample goes to the ten largest clones.

The sequence was obtained from a woman in her 30s with COVID-19, enrolled during active disease. Specimen: peripheral blood. The chain employs TRBV18 and TRBJ2-5; 10 middle bases align to TRBD1. The CDR3 in this case is CASSPGQGEIAQYF. The DNA sequence follows: TGTGCCAGCTCACCAGGACAGGGGGAGATTGCCCAGTACTTC.